Listed below are T cell receptor beta chains from one sample, sequenced in a study of blood T cell repertoires in COVID-19. Method: immunoSEQ multiplex PCR; TCRdb's copy keeps in-frame clones and lacks some. Among over 300,000 clones listed, around 86% were seen once. The specimen sequenced was peripheral blood. The source of these receptors is a woman aged 45-59 years with acute or convalescent COVID-19. Both conserved end residues are part of each CDR3. D genes are given only for firm matches.

j_call	v_call	d_call	cdr3_nt	cdr3_aa
TRBJ2-2	TRBV9	-	TGTGCCAGCAGCGCCGCAGGGTACAGCGGGGAGCTGTTTTTT	CASSAAGYSGELFF
TRBJ2-3	TRBV27	TRBD2	TGTGCCAGCAGTTTAGGGGCGGGAGTGACAGATACGCAGTATTTT	CASSLGAGVTDTQYF
TRBJ1-6	TRBV3-1/TRBV3-2	TRBD1	TGTGCCAGCAGCCAAGTAACAGGGGATTCACCCCTCCACTTT	CASSQVTGDSPLHF
TRBJ2-3	TRBV7-2	-	TGTGCCAGCAGCTTGCTTGAAATGGCGGAGGCCCCCGACACAGATACGCAGTATTTT	CASSLLEMAEAPDTDTQYF
TRBJ1-2	TRBV7-2	TRBD1	TGTGCCAGCAGCTCGGGACAGAATTACGGCTACACCTTC	CASSSGQNYGYTF
TRBJ1-1	TRBV27	-	TGTGCCAGCAGTCCTCAGGGTGCGGGGGCTTTCTTT	CASSPQGAGAFF
TRBJ2-7	TRBV7-2	TRBD1	TGTGCCAGCAGCTTAGTCCTTATGGGACAGGGGCCCTACGAGCAGTACTTC	CASSLVLMGQGPYEQYF
TRBJ2-4	TRBV7-2	-	TGTGCCAGCAGCTTAGGCGGTAGGACTCGAAACATTCAGTACTTC	CASSLGGRTRNIQYF
TRBJ2-6	TRBV9	TRBD1	TGTGCCAGCAGCTCAGGGACAGGGGGGTGGCCTGGGGCCAACGTCCTGACTTTC	CASSSGTGGWPGANVLTF
TRBJ2-7	TRBV4-3	TRBD2	TGCGCCAGCAGCCAAGTGGGCGGGAGGTCCTACGAGCAGTACTTC	CASSQVGGRSYEQYF
TRBJ2-4	TRBV7-2	TRBD2	TGTGCCAGCAGCCGGCCTCGGACTAGCGGGAGAGCAAAAAACATTCAGTACTTC	CASSRPRTSGRAKNIQYF
TRBJ1-2	TRBV5-4	-	TGTGCCAGCAGCTACCCCGGGGGGGCTTATGGCTACACCTTC	CASSYPGGAYGYTF